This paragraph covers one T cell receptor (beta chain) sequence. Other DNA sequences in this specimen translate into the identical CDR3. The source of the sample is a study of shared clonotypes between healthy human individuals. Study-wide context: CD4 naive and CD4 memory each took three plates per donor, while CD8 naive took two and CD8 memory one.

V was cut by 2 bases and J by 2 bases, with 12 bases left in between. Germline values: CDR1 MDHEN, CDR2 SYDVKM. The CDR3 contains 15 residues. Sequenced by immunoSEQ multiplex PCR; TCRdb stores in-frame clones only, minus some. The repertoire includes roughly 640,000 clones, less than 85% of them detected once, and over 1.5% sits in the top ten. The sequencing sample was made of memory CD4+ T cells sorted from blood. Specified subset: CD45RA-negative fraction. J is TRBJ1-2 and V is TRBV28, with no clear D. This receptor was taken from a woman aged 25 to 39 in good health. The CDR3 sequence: CASSLAPGPNYGYTF. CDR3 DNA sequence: TGTGCCAGCAGTTTAGCCCCGGGCCCAAACTATGGCTACACCTTC.